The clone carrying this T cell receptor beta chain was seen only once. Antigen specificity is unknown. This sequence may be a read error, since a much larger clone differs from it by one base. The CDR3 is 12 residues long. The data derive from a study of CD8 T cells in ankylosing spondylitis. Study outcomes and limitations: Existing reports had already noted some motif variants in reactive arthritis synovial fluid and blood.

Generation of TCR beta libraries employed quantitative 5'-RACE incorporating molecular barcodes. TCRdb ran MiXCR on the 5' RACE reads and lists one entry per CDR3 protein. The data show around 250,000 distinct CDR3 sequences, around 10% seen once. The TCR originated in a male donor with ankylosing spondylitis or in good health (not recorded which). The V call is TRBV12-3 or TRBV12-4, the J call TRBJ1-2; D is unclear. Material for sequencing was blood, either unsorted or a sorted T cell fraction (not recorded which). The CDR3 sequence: CDSSLSHYGYTF. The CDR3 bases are TGTGACAGCAGTTTATCTCACTATGGCTACACCTTC.